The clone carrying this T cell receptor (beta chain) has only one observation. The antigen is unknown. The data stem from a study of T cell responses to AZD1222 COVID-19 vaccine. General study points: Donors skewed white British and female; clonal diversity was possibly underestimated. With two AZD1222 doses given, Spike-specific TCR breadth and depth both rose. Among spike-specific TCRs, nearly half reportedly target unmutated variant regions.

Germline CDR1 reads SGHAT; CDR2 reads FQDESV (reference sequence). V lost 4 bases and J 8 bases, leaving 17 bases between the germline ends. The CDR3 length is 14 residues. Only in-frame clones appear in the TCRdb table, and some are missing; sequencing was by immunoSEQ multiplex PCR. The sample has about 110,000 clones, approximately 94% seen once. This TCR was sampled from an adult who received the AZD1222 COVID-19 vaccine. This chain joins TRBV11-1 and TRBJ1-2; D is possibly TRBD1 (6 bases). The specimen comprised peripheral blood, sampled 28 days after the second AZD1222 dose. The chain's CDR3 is CASSSSGRGGGYTF. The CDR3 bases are TGTGCCAGCAGCTCAAGCGGCAGGGGAGGGGGCTACACCTTC.